A selection of T cell receptor beta chains follows, all from one sample in a study of tumor-infiltrating lymphocytes in localized non-small cell lung cancer. Generated by immunoSEQ multiplex PCR, the TCRdb table keeps only in-frame clones and is missing some. The table lists roughly 15,000 clones, nearly 70% of them singletons. The sample taken for sequencing was uninvolved lung tissue not adjacent to the tumor. These receptors all come from a human donor with non-small cell lung cancer. Each CDR3 is given without its conserved first and last residue. D genes are given only for firm matches. Rows may omit the clone size; those that give it use once, few, many or a size class.

D gene	clone size	V gene	J gene	CDR3 protein
NA	NA	TRBV7-3	TRBJ1-1	ASSLRLVANTEAF
NA	few	TRBV18	TRBJ2-7	ASSPPGSYEQY
NA	NA	TRBV7-8	TRBJ2-1	ASSPEGGTAYNEQF
NA	few	TRBV2	TRBJ2-7	ASNPEHYEQY
TRBD1	NA	TRBV4-1	TRBJ1-5	ASSQEGTGGSNQPQH
NA	NA	TRBV19	TRBJ2-1	ASRENRDTSYNEQF
TRBD1	NA	TRBV28	TRBJ2-4	ASHVGQGSGNIQY
TRBD2	NA	TRBV29-1	TRBJ2-1	SVEDNSGRSWDEQF
NA	NA	TRBV15	TRBJ1-2	ATSRASGGGNYGYT
NA	few	TRBV7-2	TRBJ1-1	ASSPRGAGWNTEAF
NA	NA	TRBV6-6	TRBJ2-1	ASSYSGMGNNEQF
NA	NA	TRBV6-5	TRBJ2-1	ASSPSGGVYNEQF